Listed here is a single T cell receptor (beta chain). Alongside a J-beta primer mix, a sample-barcoded 5' primer served in a second PCR lasting roughly 6 to 11 cycles. TCRdb used MiXCR to reprocess the 5' RACE reads, holding one entry per CDR3 protein. Among about 1 million distinct CDR3 sequences listed, under 45% were seen once. Germline V gene sequence: CDR1 MGHRA, CDR2 YSYEKL. There are 18 residues in the CDR3. The data were taken from a study of blood T cells in healthy people across ages. This chain joins TRBV4-1 and TRBJ2-5, with 11 bases lining up with TRBD1. The J call may be in error: the DNA end matches TRBJ2-7 better. Sequences were obtained from blood. The clonotype was recovered from a woman aged 55-69 years in good health. The CDR3 is CASSRDQSTGQGGNEQYF. Here the CDR3 DNA reads TGCGCCAGCAGCCGCGATCAGTCGACGGGACAGGGGGGAAACGAGCAGTACTTC.